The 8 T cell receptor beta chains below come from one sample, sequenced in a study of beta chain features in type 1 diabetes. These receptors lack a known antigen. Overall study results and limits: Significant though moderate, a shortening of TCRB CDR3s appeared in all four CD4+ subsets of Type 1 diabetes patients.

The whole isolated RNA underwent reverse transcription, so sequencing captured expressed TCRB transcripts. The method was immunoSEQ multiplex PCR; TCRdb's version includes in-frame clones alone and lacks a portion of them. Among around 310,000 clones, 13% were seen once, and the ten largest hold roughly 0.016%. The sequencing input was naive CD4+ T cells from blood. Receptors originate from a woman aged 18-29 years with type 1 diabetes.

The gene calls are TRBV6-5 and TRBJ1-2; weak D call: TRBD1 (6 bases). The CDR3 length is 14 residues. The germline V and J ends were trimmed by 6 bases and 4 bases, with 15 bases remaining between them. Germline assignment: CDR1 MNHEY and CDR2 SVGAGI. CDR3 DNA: TGTGCCAGCAGGTACCTCGGACAGATCTATGGCTACACCTTC. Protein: CASRYLGQIYGYTF.

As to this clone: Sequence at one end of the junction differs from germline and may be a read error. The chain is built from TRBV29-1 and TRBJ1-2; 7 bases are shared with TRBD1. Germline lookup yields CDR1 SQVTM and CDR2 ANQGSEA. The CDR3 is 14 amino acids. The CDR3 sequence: CSVPFGTVNYGCTF. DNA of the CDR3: TGCAGCGTTCCTTTCGGGACAGTAAACTATGGCTGCACCTTC.

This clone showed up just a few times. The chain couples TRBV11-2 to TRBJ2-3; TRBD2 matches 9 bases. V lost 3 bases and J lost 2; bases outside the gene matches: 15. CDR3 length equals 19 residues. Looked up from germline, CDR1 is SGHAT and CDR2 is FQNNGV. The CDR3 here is CASSFRPPLAGGITDTQYF. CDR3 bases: TGTGCCAGCAGCTTCAGGCCCCCACTAGCGGGTGGGATCACAGATACGCAGTATTTT.

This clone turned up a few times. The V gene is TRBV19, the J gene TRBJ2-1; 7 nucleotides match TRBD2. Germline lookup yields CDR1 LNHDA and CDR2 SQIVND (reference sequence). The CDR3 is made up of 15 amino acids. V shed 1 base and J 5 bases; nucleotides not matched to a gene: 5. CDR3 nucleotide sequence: TGTGCCAGTAGTATAGTGGCTAGCGGCAACAATGAGCAGTTCTTC. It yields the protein CASSIVASGNNEQFF.

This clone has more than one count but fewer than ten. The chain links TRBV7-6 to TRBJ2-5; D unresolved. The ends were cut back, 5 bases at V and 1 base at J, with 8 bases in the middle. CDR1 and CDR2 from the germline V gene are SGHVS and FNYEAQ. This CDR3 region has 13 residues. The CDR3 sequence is CASSIQFQETQYF. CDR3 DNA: TGTGCCAGCAGCATACAGTTCCAAGAGACCCAGTACTTC.

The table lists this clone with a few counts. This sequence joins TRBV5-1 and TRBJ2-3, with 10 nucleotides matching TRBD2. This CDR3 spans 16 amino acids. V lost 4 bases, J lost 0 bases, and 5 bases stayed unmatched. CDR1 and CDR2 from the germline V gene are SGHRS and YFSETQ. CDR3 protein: CASSVLAGASTDTQYF. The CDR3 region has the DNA TGCGCCAGCAGCGTCCTAGCGGGAGCGAGCACAGATACGCAGTATTTT.

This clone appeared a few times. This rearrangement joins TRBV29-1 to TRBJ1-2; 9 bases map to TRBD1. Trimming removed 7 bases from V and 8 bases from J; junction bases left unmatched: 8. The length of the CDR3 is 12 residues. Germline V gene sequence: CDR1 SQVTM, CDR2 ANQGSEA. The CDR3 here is CSGQRDRDGYTF. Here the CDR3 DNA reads TGCAGCGGTCAACGGGACAGGGACGGCTACACCTTC.

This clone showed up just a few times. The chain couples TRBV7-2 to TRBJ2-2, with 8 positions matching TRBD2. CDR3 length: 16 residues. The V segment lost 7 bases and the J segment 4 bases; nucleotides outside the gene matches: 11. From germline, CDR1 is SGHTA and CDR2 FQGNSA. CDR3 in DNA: TGTGCCAGCACCTTCGGCGGGGGGCAGGTCACCGGGGAGCTGTTTTTT. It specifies CASTFGGGQVTGELFF.